The T cell receptor (beta chain) described here comes from a study of type 1 and type 2 diabetes patients. On the study more broadly: The whole study generated approximately 19,000,000 paired-end reads. Findings of the study overall: In type 2 diabetes, highly-expanded CD4+ clones took a median about 3.9% of reads.

The PCR template was genomic DNA. Multiplex PCR with 30 forward and 13 reverse primers amplified the TCR beta CDR3. TCRdb ran MiXCR on the multiplex PCR reads and lists one entry per CDR3 protein. The table shows fewer than 300,000 distinct CDR3 sequences, with around 50% occurring only once. The germline V gene encodes CDR1 SGHTA and CDR2 FQGNSA. V lost 5 bases and J lost 5, with 9 bases in between. This CDR3 has 13 amino acids. This clonotype was detected a few times. Antigen: not known. The sample comprised peripheral blood mononuclear cells (PBMCs). The chain carries TRBV7-2 and TRBJ1-4, with D perhaps TRBD1 (5 bases). The sequence derives from a man between 18 and 29 years old with type 2 diabetes. CDR3 in DNA: TGTGCCAGCAGCCCGAGGACAAATGAAAAACTGTTTTTT. Translating it yields CASSPRTNEKLFF. Full variable domain (outside the CDR3, taken from reference TRBV7-2 and TRBJ1-4): GAGVSQSPSNKVTEKGKDVELRCDPISGHTALYWYRQSLGQGLEFLIYFQGNSAPDKSGLPSDRFSAERTGGSVSTLTIQRTQQEDSAVYLCASSPRTNEKLFFGSGTQLSVL.